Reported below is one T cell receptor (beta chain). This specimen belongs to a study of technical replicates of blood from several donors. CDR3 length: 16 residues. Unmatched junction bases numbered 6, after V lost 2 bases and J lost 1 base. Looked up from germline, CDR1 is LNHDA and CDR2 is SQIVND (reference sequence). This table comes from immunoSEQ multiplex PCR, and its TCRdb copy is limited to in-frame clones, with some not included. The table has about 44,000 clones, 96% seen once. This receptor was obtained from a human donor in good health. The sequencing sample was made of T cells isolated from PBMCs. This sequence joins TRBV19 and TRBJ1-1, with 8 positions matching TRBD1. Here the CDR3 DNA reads TGTGCCAGTAGTATACCGGACAGGGCAGGGAACACTGAAGCTTTCTTT. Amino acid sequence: CASSIPDRAGNTEAFF. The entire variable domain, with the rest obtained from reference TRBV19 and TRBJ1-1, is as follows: DGGITQSPKYLFRKEGQNVTLSCEQNLNHDAMYWYRQDPGQGLRLIYYSQIVNDFQKGDIAEGYSVSREKKESFPLTVTSAQKNPTAFYLCASSIPDRAGNTEAFFGQGTRLTVV.